A selection of T cell receptor beta chains follows, all from one sample in a study of OX40 agonist ivuxolimab in advanced cancers. Sequenced by immunoSEQ multiplex PCR; TCRdb stores in-frame clones only, minus some. This sample carries tens of thousands of clones, roughly 80% of them seen once, and the ten largest clones take approximately 2.4%. Material: CD4+ or CD8+ T cells sorted from blood, obtained in a trial of the OX40 agonist ivuxolimab. These receptors came from an adult with an advanced solid tumor such as melanoma, head and neck, liver or kidney cancer. Both conserved end residues are part of each CDR3. A D gene is named only where the DNA matches it firmly. Expanded clones get a size class; other rows say once, few or many, or leave the size out.

j_call: TRBJ1-3; v_call: TRBV4-2; d_call: TRBD1; clone_size: NA; cdr3_aa: CASSQGQGNTIYF; cdr3_nt: TGTGCCAGCAGCCAAGGACAGGGGAACACCATATATTTT
j_call: TRBJ2-2; v_call: TRBV6-6; d_call: NA; clone_size: NA; cdr3_aa: CASSLRGDTGELFF; cdr3_nt: TGTGCCAGCAGTTTAAGGGGAGACACCGGGGAGCTGTTTTTT
j_call: TRBJ2-3; v_call: TRBV11-3; d_call: NA; clone_size: NA; cdr3_aa: CASSLGQSDTQYF; cdr3_nt: TGTGCCAGCAGCTTAGGCCAGTCAGATACGCAGTATTTT
j_call: TRBJ2-1; v_call: TRBV7-9; d_call: NA; clone_size: NA; cdr3_aa: CASSLGSGYNEQFF; cdr3_nt: TGTGCCAGCAGCTTAGGGAGTGGGTACAATGAGCAGTTCTTC
j_call: TRBJ1-1; v_call: TRBV28; d_call: NA; clone_size: NA; cdr3_aa: CASSHLRGKTEAFF; cdr3_nt: TGTGCCAGCAGCCACCTGCGGGGAAAAACTGAAGCTTTCTTT
j_call: TRBJ2-1; v_call: TRBV7-9; d_call: NA; clone_size: NA; cdr3_aa: CASSLEGVEQFF; cdr3_nt: TGTGCCAGCAGCCTAGAGGGAGTTGAGCAGTTCTTC
j_call: TRBJ1-2; v_call: TRBV19; d_call: NA; clone_size: NA; cdr3_aa: CASTADRSHGYTF; cdr3_nt: TGTGCCAGTACCGCGGACAGATCGCATGGCTACACCTTC
j_call: TRBJ1-2; v_call: TRBV7-2; d_call: NA; clone_size: few; cdr3_aa: CASSLASASYGYTF; cdr3_nt: TGTGCCAGCAGCTTAGCTTCAGCCTCTTACGGCTACACCTTC
j_call: TRBJ2-7; v_call: TRBV7-3; d_call: TRBD1; clone_size: NA; cdr3_aa: CASSLGDRVTYEQYF; cdr3_nt: TGTGCCAGCAGCTTAGGGGACAGGGTAACCTACGAGCAGTACTTC
j_call: TRBJ1-6; v_call: TRBV6-6; d_call: TRBD1; clone_size: NA; cdr3_aa: CASSGGTGISPLHF; cdr3_nt: TGTGCCAGCAGTGGGGGGACAGGCATTTCACCCCTCCACTTT
j_call: TRBJ2-1; v_call: TRBV7-6; d_call: TRBD2; clone_size: NA; cdr3_aa: CASSPTSGSSYNEQFF; cdr3_nt: TGTGCCAGCAGCCCAACTAGCGGGAGCTCCTACAATGAGCAGTTCTTC
j_call: TRBJ2-7; v_call: TRBV29-1; d_call: TRBD1; clone_size: NA; cdr3_aa: CSVAPGTGGSEQYF; cdr3_nt: TGCAGCGTAGCTCCCGGGACAGGGGGGTCCGAGCAGTACTTC
j_call: TRBJ2-2; v_call: TRBV6-5; d_call: TRBD2; clone_size: NA; cdr3_aa: CASTTGTSGSGELFF; cdr3_nt: TGTGCCAGCACCACCGGGACTAGCGGGTCCGGGGAGCTGTTTTTT
j_call: TRBJ2-4; v_call: TRBV6-5; d_call: NA; clone_size: NA; cdr3_aa: CASSPDYGAKNIQYF; cdr3_nt: TGTGCCAGCAGTCCCGACTATGGGGCCAAAAACATTCAGTACTTC
j_call: TRBJ1-2; v_call: TRBV4-3; d_call: NA; clone_size: NA; cdr3_aa: CASSPYVANYGYTF; cdr3_nt: TGCGCCAGCAGCCCCTACGTTGCTAACTATGGCTACACCTTC
j_call: TRBJ1-2; v_call: TRBV5-5; d_call: NA; clone_size: NA; cdr3_aa: CASSQGVGRDYGYTF; cdr3_nt: TGTGCCAGCAGCCAGGGCGTGGGACGGGACTATGGCTACACCTTC
j_call: TRBJ1-2; v_call: TRBV6-5; d_call: NA; clone_size: once; cdr3_aa: CASSDMRTNYGYTF; cdr3_nt: TGTGCCAGCAGTGACATGAGGACCAACTATGGCTACACCTTC
j_call: TRBJ1-2; v_call: TRBV6-5; d_call: NA; clone_size: NA; cdr3_aa: CASSGQDGYTF; cdr3_nt: TGTGCCAGCAGCGGACAAGATGGCTACACCTTC
j_call: TRBJ1-1; v_call: TRBV28; d_call: NA; clone_size: NA; cdr3_aa: CASTQAGVGPPGAFF; cdr3_nt: TGTGCCAGCACCCAGGCGGGGGTTGGCCCACCCGGGGCTTTCTTT
j_call: TRBJ2-2; v_call: TRBV7-2; d_call: NA; clone_size: few; cdr3_aa: CASTQGPGQMNTGELFF; cdr3_nt: TGTGCCAGCACCCAGGGCCCGGGACAAATGAACACCGGGGAGCTGTTTTTT
j_call: TRBJ2-2; v_call: TRBV18; d_call: NA; clone_size: NA; cdr3_aa: CASSPGSRATGELFF; cdr3_nt: TGTGCCAGCTCACCGGGGTCTCGCGCGACCGGGGAGCTGTTTTTT
j_call: TRBJ2-3; v_call: TRBV5-4; d_call: TRBD2; clone_size: NA; cdr3_aa: CASSSGGAADTQYF; cdr3_nt: TGTGCCAGCAGCTCGGGGGGGGCCGCAGATACGCAGTATTTT
j_call: TRBJ2-3; v_call: TRBV11-2; d_call: TRBD2; clone_size: NA; cdr3_aa: CASSLFSGRTSTDTQYF; cdr3_nt: TGTGCCAGCAGCTTATTTAGCGGGAGGACTAGCACAGATACGCAGTATTTT
j_call: TRBJ1-2; v_call: TRBV10-3; d_call: NA; clone_size: few; cdr3_aa: CAIGLYGYTF; cdr3_nt: TGTGCCATCGGGCTCTATGGCTACACCTTC
j_call: TRBJ1-2; v_call: TRBV11-2; d_call: NA; clone_size: NA; cdr3_aa: CASSFRTDYGYTF; cdr3_nt: TGTGCCAGCAGCTTTAGGACAGACTATGGCTACACCTTC
j_call: TRBJ1-1; v_call: TRBV5-1; d_call: NA; clone_size: NA; cdr3_aa: CASMGGAAGTEAFF; cdr3_nt: TGCGCCAGCATGGGGGGAGCGGCAGGCACTGAAGCTTTCTTT
j_call: TRBJ2-3; v_call: TRBV6-5; d_call: NA; clone_size: NA; cdr3_aa: CASSRGGDTDTQYF; cdr3_nt: TGTGCCAGCAGCCGCGGGGGCGATACAGATACGCAGTATTTT
j_call: TRBJ2-7; v_call: TRBV2; d_call: NA; clone_size: few; cdr3_aa: CASSPAQIYEQYF; cdr3_nt: TGTGCCAGCAGCCCCGCGCAAATCTACGAGCAGTACTTC
j_call: TRBJ2-5; v_call: TRBV5-6; d_call: TRBD2; clone_size: NA; cdr3_aa: CASSLGGREEETQYF; cdr3_nt: TGTGCCAGCAGCTTGGGGGGCCGGGAGGAGGAGACCCAGTACTTC
j_call: TRBJ2-5; v_call: TRBV13; d_call: NA; clone_size: NA; cdr3_aa: CASSSTGLGVRGETQYF; cdr3_nt: TGTGCCAGCAGCTCCACCGGTCTCGGGGTTAGGGGGGAGACCCAGTACTTC
j_call: TRBJ1-3; v_call: TRBV25-1; d_call: NA; clone_size: few; cdr3_aa: CASSATKGYSGNTIYF; cdr3_nt: TGTGCCAGCAGTGCCACGAAGGGCTACTCTGGAAACACCATATATTTT
j_call: TRBJ2-7; v_call: TRBV2; d_call: TRBD1; clone_size: NA; cdr3_aa: CASRGQGGTYEQYF; cdr3_nt: TGTGCCAGCAGGGGACAGGGGGGAACCTACGAGCAGTACTTC
j_call: TRBJ2-2; v_call: TRBV30; d_call: TRBD1; clone_size: few; cdr3_aa: CAWSSRTGLHGELFF; cdr3_nt: TGTGCCTGGAGTAGCCGGACAGGTCTTCACGGGGAGCTGTTTTTT
j_call: TRBJ2-3; v_call: TRBV5-1; d_call: NA; clone_size: NA; cdr3_aa: CASSKDRTSTDTQYF; cdr3_nt: TGCGCCAGCAGCAAAGACAGAACTAGCACAGATACGCAGTATTTT
j_call: TRBJ2-7; v_call: TRBV19; d_call: NA; clone_size: NA; cdr3_aa: CASSPALNSYVTYEQYF; cdr3_nt: TGTGCCAGTAGTCCTGCTCTAAACAGCTATGTCACCTACGAGCAGTACTTC
j_call: TRBJ1-1; v_call: TRBV5-8; d_call: NA; clone_size: NA; cdr3_aa: CASSRALNTEAFF; cdr3_nt: TGTGCCAGCAGCCGAGCATTGAACACTGAAGCTTTCTTT
j_call: TRBJ1-5; v_call: TRBV18; d_call: TRBD1; clone_size: NA; cdr3_aa: CASSQGQGEAQPQHF; cdr3_nt: TGTGCCAGCTCTCAAGGACAGGGAGAGGCTCAGCCCCAGCATTTT
j_call: TRBJ2-5; v_call: TRBV7-9; d_call: NA; clone_size: NA; cdr3_aa: CASSFGQPQETQYF; cdr3_nt: TGTGCCAGCAGCTTTGGACAGCCTCAAGAGACCCAGTACTTC
j_call: TRBJ2-5; v_call: TRBV7-9; d_call: TRBD2; clone_size: NA; cdr3_aa: CASSQLAGGTETQYF; cdr3_nt: TGTGCCAGCAGCCAGCTAGCGGGGGGGACAGAGACCCAGTACTTC
j_call: TRBJ1-1; v_call: TRBV7-2; d_call: NA; clone_size: NA; cdr3_aa: CASSERKTEAFF; cdr3_nt: TGTGCCAGCAGTGAACGGAAGACTGAAGCTTTCTTT
j_call: TRBJ2-7; v_call: TRBV9; d_call: TRBD1; clone_size: few; cdr3_aa: CASSPGQGVTYEQYF; cdr3_nt: TGTGCCAGCAGCCCAGGACAGGGGGTTACCTACGAGCAGTACTTC
j_call: TRBJ2-2; v_call: TRBV7-2; d_call: NA; clone_size: NA; cdr3_aa: CASSFGPSGELFF; cdr3_nt: TGTGCCAGCTCCTTCGGTCCTTCCGGGGAGCTGTTTTTT
j_call: TRBJ2-7; v_call: TRBV19; d_call: TRBD1; clone_size: NA; cdr3_aa: CASRAGTGYEQYF; cdr3_nt: TGTGCCAGTAGGGCCGGGACAGGTTACGAGCAGTACTTC
j_call: TRBJ1-4; v_call: TRBV19; d_call: TRBD1; clone_size: NA; cdr3_aa: CASEDRGGTNEKLFF; cdr3_nt: TGTGCCAGTGAGGACAGGGGCGGAACTAATGAAAAACTGTTTTTT
j_call: TRBJ2-7; v_call: TRBV2; d_call: TRBD2; clone_size: few; cdr3_aa: CATLSGGGSYEQYF; cdr3_nt: TGTGCCACCCTAAGTGGGGGGGGGAGCTACGAGCAGTACTTC
j_call: TRBJ1-2; v_call: TRBV7-9; d_call: TRBD1; clone_size: NA; cdr3_aa: CASSSSWGGTGYGYTF; cdr3_nt: TGTGCCAGCAGCTCCTCGTGGGGGGGGACAGGCTATGGCTACACCTTC
j_call: TRBJ2-3; v_call: TRBV5-1; d_call: TRBD2; clone_size: NA; cdr3_aa: CASTPGGAADTQYF; cdr3_nt: TGCGCCAGCACCCCGGGGGGGGCGGCCGATACGCAGTATTTT
j_call: TRBJ1-1; v_call: TRBV7-9; d_call: NA; clone_size: medium-sized; cdr3_aa: CASSLSWLTEAFF; cdr3_nt: TGTGCCAGCAGCTTAAGTTGGCTCACTGAAGCTTTCTTT
j_call: TRBJ2-3; v_call: TRBV4-2; d_call: TRBD2; clone_size: NA; cdr3_aa: CASSQDASGRADTQYF; cdr3_nt: TGTGCCAGCAGCCAAGATGCTAGCGGGAGAGCAGATACGCAGTATTTT
j_call: TRBJ1-2; v_call: TRBV6-1; d_call: NA; clone_size: NA; cdr3_aa: CASRGTPPYGYTF; cdr3_nt: TGTGCCAGCCGTGGAACACCCCCCTATGGCTACACCTTC
j_call: TRBJ2-1; v_call: TRBV10-3; d_call: TRBD2; clone_size: NA; cdr3_aa: CAITSGSSYNEQFF; cdr3_nt: TGTGCCATTACTAGCGGGAGCTCCTACAATGAGCAGTTCTTC
j_call: TRBJ2-1; v_call: TRBV23-1; d_call: NA; clone_size: few; cdr3_aa: CASSQSTPNEQFF; cdr3_nt: TGCGCCAGCAGTCAATCTACACCCAATGAGCAGTTCTTC
j_call: TRBJ2-7; v_call: TRBV6-6; d_call: TRBD1; clone_size: NA; cdr3_aa: CATADRGPSEQYF; cdr3_nt: TGTGCCACTGCTGACAGGGGGCCCAGCGAGCAGTACTTC